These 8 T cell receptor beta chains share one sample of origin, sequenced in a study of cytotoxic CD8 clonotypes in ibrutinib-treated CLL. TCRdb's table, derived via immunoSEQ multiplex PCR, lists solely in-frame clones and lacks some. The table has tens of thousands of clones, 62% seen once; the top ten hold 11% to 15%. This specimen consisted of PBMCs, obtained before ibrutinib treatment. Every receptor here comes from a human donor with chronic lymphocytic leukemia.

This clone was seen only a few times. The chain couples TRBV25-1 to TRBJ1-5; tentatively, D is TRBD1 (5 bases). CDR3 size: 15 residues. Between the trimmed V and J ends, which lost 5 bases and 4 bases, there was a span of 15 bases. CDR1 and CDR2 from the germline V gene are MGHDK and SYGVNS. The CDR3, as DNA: TGTGCCAGCAGTCGGTCCGGGGCTGGAAATCAGCCCCAGCATTTT. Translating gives CASSRSGAGNQPQHF.

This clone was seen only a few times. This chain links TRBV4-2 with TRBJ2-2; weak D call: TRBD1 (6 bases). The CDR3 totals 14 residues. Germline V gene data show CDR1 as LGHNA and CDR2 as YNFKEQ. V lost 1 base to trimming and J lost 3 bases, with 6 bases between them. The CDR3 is CASSQGQDTGELFF. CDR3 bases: TGTGCCAGCAGCCAAGGACAGGACACCGGGGAGCTGTTTTTT.

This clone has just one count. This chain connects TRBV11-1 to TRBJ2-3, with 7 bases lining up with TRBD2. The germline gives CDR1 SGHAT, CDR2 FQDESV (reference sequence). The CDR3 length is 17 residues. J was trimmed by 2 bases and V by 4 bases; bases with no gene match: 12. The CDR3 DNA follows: TGTGCCAGCAGCTATAGCGGGTCCTTTCCCCTCACAGATACGCAGTATTTT. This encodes CASSYSGSFPLTDTQYF.

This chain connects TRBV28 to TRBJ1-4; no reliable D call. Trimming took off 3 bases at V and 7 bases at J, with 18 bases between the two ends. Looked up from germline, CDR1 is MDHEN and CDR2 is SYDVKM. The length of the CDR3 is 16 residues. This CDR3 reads CASSLKFVRYPEKLFF. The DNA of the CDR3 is TGTGCCAGCAGTTTGAAGTTCGTCAGGTATCCTGAAAAACTGTTTTTT.

The CDR3 sequence is CASSLGSYEQYF. The DNA for the CDR3 is TGTGCCAGCAGCTTAGGCTCCTACGAGCAGTACTTC. This rearrangement joins TRBV11-2 to TRBJ2-7, with no clear D. The ends were cut back, 1 base at V and 0 bases at J, with 1 base in the middle. Germline CDR1 reads SGHAT; CDR2 reads FQNNGV. The length of the CDR3 is 12 residues. Full variable domain (outside the CDR3, taken from reference TRBV11-2 and TRBJ2-7): EAGVAQSPRYKIIEKRQSVAFWCNPISGHATLYWYQQILGQGPKLLIQFQNNGVVDDSQLPKDRFSAERLKGVDSTLKIQPAKLEDSAVYLCASSLGSYEQYFGPGTRLTVT.

This CDR3 reads CASSLGVQPANYGYTF. DNA for the CDR3: TGTGCCAGCAGCTTGGGAGTACAGCCCGCTAACTATGGCTACACCTTC. V usage is TRBV5-4 and J usage is TRBJ1-2; no reliable D call. CDR3 length: 16 amino acids. Deletions cut 0 bases from V and 0 bases from J, with 12 bases between. The germline V gene has CDR1 SGHNT and CDR2 YYREEE (reference sequence).

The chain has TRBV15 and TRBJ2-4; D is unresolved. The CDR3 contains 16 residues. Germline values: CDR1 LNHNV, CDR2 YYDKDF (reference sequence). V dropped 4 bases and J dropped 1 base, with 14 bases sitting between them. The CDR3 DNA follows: TGTGCCACCAGCACAAGGATCGCACAGGCCAAAAACATTCAGTACTTC. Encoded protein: CATSTRIAQAKNIQYF.

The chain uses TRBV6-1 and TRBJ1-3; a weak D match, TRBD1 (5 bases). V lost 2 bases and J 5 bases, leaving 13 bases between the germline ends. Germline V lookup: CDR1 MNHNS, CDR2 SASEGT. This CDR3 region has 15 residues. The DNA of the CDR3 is TGTGCCAGCAGTGAATATGGGCAGGGAAGAAACACCATATATTTT. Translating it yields CASSEYGQGRNTIYF.